The 8 T cell receptor beta chains listed next were all sequenced from one sample in a study (dated by TCRdb to about 2015). Library generation was performed with 5' RACE. Sequenced using an Illumina MiSeq. The public sequencing data were trimmed at Q25 with fastp and processed into clonotypes with MiXCR by TCRdb, which kept only in-frame beta chains. Every entry covers one CDR3 protein and lists the most common genes and DNA from its rows. For this sample there are about 10,000 distinct CDR3 sequences; 27% appear just once. The ten most abundant clones make up under 3% of the sample. Cells that were CD4+CD25+CD127-/low were isolated as Tregs. Sequencing was done on a sample of Tregs sorted from a lymph node. Receptors were obtained from a female donor with breast cancer.

Ten or more counts support this clonotype. The chain combines TRBV20-1 with TRBJ2-3; tentative D call: TRBD2 (7 bases). In germline, CDR1 is DFQATT, CDR2 SNEGSKA (reference sequence). The ends were cut back, 5 bases at V and 1 base at J, with 13 bases in the middle. The CDR3 has 14 residues. In DNA, the CDR3 is TGCAGTGCTCGCCGGGGGGCAGGCACAGATACGCAGTATTTT. Its protein product is CSARRGAGTDTQYF.

This clonotype counts as medium-sized. The V gene is TRBV20-1, the J gene TRBJ1-5; D might be TRBD1 (6 bases). The CDR3 loop spans 14 amino acids. From germline, CDR1 is DFQATT and CDR2 SNEGSKA (reference sequence). Trimming removed 1 base from V and 4 bases from J, with 11 bases in between. CDR3 nucleotide sequence: TGCAGTGCTAGAGCTCAGAGGGGGAATCAGCCCCAGCATTTT. It encodes CSARAQRGNQPQHF.

Remarks on this clonotype: The CDR3 ends on some other residue instead of the conserved phenylalanine or tryptophan, so this is likely a read error. V is TRBV7-2 and J is TRBJ2-4, with a tentative D call TRBD2 (5 bases). The germline V gene has CDR1 SGHTA and CDR2 FQGNSA. CDR3 size: 14 residues. With 1 base removed from V and 6 bases from J, the gap between germline ends came to 10 bases. The CDR3, as DNA: TGTGCCAGCAGCTTAGTGACGGGATTAAACATTCAGTACCTC. It specifies CASSLVTGLNIQYL.

This clonotype was counted once. This chain uses TRBV7-9 with TRBJ1-5, with no clear D. The V and J ends lost 5 bases and 4 bases respectively, with 9 bases between them. The germline CDR1 and CDR2 sequences are SEHNR and FQNEAQ (reference sequence). This CDR3 spans 13 amino acids. This CDR3 is CASSPGGNQPQHF. The CDR3 bases are TGTGCCAGCAGCCCCGGAGGGAATCAGCCCCAGCATTTT.

The chain uses TRBV7-3 and TRBJ2-1, with 11 bases identical to TRBD2. Trimming at V came to 3 bases and at J to 2 bases, leaving 6 bases not matched to a gene. This CDR3 region has 17 residues. The germline CDR1 and CDR2 sequences are SGHTA and FQGTGA. CDR3 in amino acids: CASSLGRGLAAYNEQFF. In DNA, the CDR3 is TGTGCCAGCAGCTTGGGGCGGGGACTAGCGGCCTACAATGAGCAGTTCTTC. The full variable domain, with the rest looked up from reference TRBV7-3 and TRBJ2-1, is GAGVSQTPSNKVTEKGKYVELRCDPISGHTALYWYRQSLGQGPEFLIYFQGTGAADDSGLPNDRFFAVRPEGSVSTLKIQRTERGDSAVYLCASSLGRGLAAYNEQFFGPGTRLTVL.

Ten or more counts support this clonotype. The chain employs TRBV7-9 and TRBJ2-3, with 15 bases lining up with TRBD2. CDR1 and CDR2 from the germline V gene are SEHNR and FQNEAQ (reference sequence). Losses at the gene ends were 3 bases for V and 3 bases for J; bases not matched to a gene: 1. CDR3 length: 16 residues. The CDR3 DNA reads TGTGCCAGCAGCTTCGGACTAGCGGGAGGGACAGATACGCAGTATTTT. It encodes CASSFGLAGGTDTQYF.

This clonotype has just one count. This chain connects TRBV24-1 to TRBJ2-3, with no clear D. The CDR3 sequence is 15 residues long. From germline, CDR1 is KGHDR and CDR2 SFDVKD. The CDR3 sequence is CVISEGPLPPDTQYF. CDR3 nucleotides: TGTGTCATCAGCGAAGGCCCCTTGCCCCCAGATACGCAGTATTTT.

This clonotype is judged medium-sized. The chain joins TRBV4-1 to TRBJ2-7; TRBD1 matches 11 bases. This CDR3 has 15 residues. Losses at the gene ends were 1 base for V and 4 bases for J; bases not matched to a gene: 3. CDR1 and CDR2 (germline): MGHRA, YSYEKL. CDR3 sequence reads: CASSQGTGGLYEQYF. CDR3 DNA: TGCGCCAGCAGCCAAGGGACAGGGGGCCTTTACGAGCAGTACTTC.